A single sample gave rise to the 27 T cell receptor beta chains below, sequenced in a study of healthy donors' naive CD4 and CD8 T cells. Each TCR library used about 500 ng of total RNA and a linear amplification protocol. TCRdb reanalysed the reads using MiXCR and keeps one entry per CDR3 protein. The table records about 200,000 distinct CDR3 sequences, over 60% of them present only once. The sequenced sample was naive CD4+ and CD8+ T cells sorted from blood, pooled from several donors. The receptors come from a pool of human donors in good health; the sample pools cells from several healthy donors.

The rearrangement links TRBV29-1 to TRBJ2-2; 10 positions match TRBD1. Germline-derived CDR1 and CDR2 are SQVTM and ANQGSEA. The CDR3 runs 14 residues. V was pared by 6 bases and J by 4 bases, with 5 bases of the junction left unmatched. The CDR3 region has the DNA TGCAGCGTGGCCGGACAGGGGGGCACCGGGGAGCTGTTTTTT. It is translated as CSVAGQGGTGELFF.

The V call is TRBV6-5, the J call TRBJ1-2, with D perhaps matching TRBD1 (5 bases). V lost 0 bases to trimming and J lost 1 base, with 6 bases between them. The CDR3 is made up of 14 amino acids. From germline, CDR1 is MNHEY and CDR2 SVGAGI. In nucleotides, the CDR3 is TGTGCCAGCAGTTACTCGAGGGGTAACTATGGCTACACCTTC. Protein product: CASSYSRGNYGYTF.

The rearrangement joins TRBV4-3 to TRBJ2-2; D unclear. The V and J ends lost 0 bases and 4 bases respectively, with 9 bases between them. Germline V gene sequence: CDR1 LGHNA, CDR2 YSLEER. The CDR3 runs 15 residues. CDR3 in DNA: TGCGCCAGCAGCCAAGATGGAGCTACCACCGGGGAGCTGTTTTTT. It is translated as CASSQDGATTGELFF.

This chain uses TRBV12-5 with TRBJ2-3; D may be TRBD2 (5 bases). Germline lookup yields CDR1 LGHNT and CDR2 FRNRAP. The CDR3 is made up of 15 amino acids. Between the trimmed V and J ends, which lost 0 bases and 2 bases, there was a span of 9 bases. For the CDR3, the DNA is TGTGCTAGTGGTTTGGTCGTGGGAGCCACAGATACGCAGTATTTT. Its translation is CASGLVVGATDTQYF.

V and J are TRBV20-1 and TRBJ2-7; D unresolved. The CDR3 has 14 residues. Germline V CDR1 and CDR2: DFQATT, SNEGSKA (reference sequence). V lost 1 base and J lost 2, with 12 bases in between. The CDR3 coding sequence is TGCAGTGCTAGAGCCACAGCGCTAGCCTACGAGCAGTACTTC. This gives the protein CSARATALAYEQYF.

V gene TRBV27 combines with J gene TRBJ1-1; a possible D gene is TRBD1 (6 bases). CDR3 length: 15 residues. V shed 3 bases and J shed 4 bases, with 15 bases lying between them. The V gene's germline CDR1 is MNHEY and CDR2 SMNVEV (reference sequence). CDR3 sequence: CASSFHRDWSTEAFF. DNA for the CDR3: TGTGCCAGCAGTTTTCACAGGGATTGGAGCACTGAAGCTTTCTTT.

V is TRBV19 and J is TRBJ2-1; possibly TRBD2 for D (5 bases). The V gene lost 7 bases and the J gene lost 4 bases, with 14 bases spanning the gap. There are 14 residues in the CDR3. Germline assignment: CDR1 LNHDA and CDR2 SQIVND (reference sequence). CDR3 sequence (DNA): TGTGCCAGTACTCTTGGGAGTGGGTACAATGAGCAGTTCTTC. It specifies CASTLGSGYNEQFF.

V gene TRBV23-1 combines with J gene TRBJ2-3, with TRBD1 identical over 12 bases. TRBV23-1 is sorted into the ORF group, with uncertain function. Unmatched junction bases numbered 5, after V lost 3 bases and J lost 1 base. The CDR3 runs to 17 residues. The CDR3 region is CASSHSGTGGCTDTQYF. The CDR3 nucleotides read TGCGCCAGCAGTCATTCCGGGACAGGGGGCTGCACAGATACGCAGTATTTT.

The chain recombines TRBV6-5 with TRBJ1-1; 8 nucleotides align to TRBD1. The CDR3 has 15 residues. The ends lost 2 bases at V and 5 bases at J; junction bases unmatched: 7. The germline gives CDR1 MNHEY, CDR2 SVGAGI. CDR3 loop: CASSYLAGGLTEAFF. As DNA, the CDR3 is TGTGCCAGCAGTTACCTGGCAGGGGGCCTTACTGAAGCTTTCTTT.

CDR3 nucleotides: TGTGCCAGCAGCTTGGAAGGGGGACGAGCTAACTATGGCTACACCTTC. It yields the protein CASSLEGGRANYGYTF. The chain joins TRBV6-5 to TRBJ1-2; TRBD1 is a possible D gene (6 bases). V lost 6 bases and J lost 0, with 17 bases in between. There are 16 residues in the CDR3. CDR1 is MNHEY and CDR2 is SVGAGI in the germline V gene.

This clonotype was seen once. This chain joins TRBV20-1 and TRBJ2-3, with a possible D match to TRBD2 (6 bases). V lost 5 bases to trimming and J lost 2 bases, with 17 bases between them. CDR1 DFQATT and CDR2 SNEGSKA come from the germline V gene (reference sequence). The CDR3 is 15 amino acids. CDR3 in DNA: TGCAGTGCTCTAGGGGAGGTCAGCAACACAGATACGCAGTATTTT. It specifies CSALGEVSNTDTQYF.

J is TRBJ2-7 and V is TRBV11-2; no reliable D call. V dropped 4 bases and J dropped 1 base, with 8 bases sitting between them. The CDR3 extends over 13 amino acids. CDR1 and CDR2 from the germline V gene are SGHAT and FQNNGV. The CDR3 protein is CASSYRASYEQYF. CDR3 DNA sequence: TGTGCCAGCAGCTATCGAGCTTCCTACGAGCAGTACTTC.

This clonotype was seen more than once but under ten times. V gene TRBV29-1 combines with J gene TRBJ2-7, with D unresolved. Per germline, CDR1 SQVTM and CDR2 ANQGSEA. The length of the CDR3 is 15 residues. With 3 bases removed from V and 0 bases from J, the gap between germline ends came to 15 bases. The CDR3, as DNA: TGCAGCGTTGACGGTATAGGCTCGAGCTCCTACGAGCAGTACTTC. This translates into CSVDGIGSSSYEQYF.

The CDR3 DNA sequence: TGTGCCATCAGTGAGTCAGCAGCGGGGTCCTACAATGAGCAGTTCTTC. Protein: CAISESAAGSYNEQFF. The V call is TRBV10-3, the J call TRBJ2-1, with 7 bases aligning to TRBD2. Germline V gene lookup returns CDR1 ENHRY and CDR2 SYGVKD. The ends lost 0 bases at V and 1 base at J; junction bases unmatched: 3. This CDR3 is 16 amino acids long.

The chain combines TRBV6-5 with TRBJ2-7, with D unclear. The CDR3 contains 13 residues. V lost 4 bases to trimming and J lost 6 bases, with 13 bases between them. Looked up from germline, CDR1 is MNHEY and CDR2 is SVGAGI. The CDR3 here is CASSFQDGSEQYF. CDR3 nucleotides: TGTGCCAGCAGTTTTCAGGACGGATCCGAGCAGTACTTC.

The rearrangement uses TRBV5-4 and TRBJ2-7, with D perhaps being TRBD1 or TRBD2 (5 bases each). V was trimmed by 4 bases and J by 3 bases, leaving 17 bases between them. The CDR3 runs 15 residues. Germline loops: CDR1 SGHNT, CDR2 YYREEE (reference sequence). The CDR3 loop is CASSPGTADLYEQYF. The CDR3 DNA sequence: TGTGCCAGCAGCCCTGGGACCGCCGACCTCTACGAGCAGTACTTC.

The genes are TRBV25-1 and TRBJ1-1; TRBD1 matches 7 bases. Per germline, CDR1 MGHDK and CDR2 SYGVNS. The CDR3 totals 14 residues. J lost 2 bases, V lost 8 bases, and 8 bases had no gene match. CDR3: CASVPDRANTEAFF. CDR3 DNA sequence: TGTGCCAGCGTCCCCGACAGGGCCAACACTGAAGCTTTCTTT.

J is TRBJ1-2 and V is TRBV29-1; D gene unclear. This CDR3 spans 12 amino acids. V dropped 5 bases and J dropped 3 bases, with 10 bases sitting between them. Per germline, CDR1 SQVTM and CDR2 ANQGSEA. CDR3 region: CSVLGGHYGYTF. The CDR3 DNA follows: TGCAGCGTTTTGGGAGGGCACTATGGCTACACCTTC. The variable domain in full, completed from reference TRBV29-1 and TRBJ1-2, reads SAVISQKPSRDICQRGTSLTIQCQVDSQVTMMFWYRQQPGQSLTLIATANQGSEATYESGFVIDKFPISRPNLTFSTLTVSNMSPEDSSIYLCSVLGGHYGYTFGSGTRLTVV.

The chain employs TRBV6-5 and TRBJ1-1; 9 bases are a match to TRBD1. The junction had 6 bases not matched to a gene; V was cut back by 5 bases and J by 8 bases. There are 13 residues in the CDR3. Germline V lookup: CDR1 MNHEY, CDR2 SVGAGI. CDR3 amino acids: CASSVTQGAEAFF. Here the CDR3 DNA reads TGTGCCAGCAGTGTAACACAGGGGGCAGAAGCTTTCTTT.

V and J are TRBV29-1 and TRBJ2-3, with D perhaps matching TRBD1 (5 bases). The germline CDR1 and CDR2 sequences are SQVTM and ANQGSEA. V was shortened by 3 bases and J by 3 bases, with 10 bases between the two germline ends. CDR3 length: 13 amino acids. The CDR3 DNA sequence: TGCAGCGTTGATCAGGGAAGGACAGATACGCAGTATTTT. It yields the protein CSVDQGRTDTQYF.

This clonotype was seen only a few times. The CDR3 DNA reads as TGTGCCAGTAGTATGAGCGGGAGCGCGGCAGATACGCAGTATTTT. This sequence encodes CASSMSGSAADTQYF. The V and J genes are TRBV19 and TRBJ2-3; 8 bases line up with TRBD2. Germline V gene sequence: CDR1 LNHDA, CDR2 SQIVND (reference sequence). V trimming: 3 bases; J trimming: 4 bases; junction bases outside the gene matches: 6. The CDR3 is 15 residues long.

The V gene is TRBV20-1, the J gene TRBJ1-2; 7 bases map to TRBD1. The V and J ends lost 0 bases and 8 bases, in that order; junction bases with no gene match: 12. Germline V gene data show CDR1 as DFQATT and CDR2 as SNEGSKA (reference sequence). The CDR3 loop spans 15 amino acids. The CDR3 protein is CSARDRHTGAGGYTF. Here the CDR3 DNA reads TGCAGTGCTAGAGATAGGCATACAGGGGCAGGGGGCTACACCTTC.

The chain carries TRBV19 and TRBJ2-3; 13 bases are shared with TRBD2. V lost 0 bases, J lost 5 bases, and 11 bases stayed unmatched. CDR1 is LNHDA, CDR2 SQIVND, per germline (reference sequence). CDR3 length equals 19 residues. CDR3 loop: CASSIELGLAGATGDTQYF. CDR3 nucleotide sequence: TGTGCCAGTAGTATAGAACTAGGACTAGCGGGGGCCACGGGAGATACGCAGTATTTT.

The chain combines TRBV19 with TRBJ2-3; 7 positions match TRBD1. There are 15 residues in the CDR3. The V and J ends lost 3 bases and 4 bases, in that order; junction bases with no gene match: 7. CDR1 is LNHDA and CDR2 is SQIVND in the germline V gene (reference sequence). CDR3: CASSILRGRSDTQYF. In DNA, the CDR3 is TGTGCCAGTAGTATCTTAAGGGGGCGGTCAGATACGCAGTATTTT.

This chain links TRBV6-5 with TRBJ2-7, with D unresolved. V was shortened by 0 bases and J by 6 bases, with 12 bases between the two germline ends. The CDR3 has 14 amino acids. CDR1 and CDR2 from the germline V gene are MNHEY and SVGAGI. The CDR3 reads CASSYSSDPGEQYF. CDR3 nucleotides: TGTGCCAGCAGTTACTCGAGCGACCCCGGCGAGCAGTACTTC.

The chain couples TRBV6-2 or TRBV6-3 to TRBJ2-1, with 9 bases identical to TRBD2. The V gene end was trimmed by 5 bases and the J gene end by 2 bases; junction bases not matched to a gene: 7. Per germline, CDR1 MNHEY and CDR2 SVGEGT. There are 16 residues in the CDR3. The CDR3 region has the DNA TGTGCCAGCAGTCACGGACTAGCGAGGACCTACAATGAGCAGTTCTTC. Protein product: CASSHGLARTYNEQFF.

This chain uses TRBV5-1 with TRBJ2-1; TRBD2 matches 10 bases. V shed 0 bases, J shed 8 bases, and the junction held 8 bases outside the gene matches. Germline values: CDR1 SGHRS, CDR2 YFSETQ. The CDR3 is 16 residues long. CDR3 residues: CASSLAPSGGMDEQFF. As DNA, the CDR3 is TGCGCCAGCAGCTTGGCGCCTAGCGGGGGTATGGATGAGCAGTTCTTC.